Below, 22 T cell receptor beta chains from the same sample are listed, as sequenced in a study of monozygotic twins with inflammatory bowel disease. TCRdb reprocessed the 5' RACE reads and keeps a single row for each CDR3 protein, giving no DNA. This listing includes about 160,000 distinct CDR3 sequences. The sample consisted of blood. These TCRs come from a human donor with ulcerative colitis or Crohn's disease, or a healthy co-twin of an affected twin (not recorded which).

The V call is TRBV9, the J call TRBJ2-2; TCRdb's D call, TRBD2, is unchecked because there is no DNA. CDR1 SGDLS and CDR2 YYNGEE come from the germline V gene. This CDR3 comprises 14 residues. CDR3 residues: CASSGGGYTGELFF. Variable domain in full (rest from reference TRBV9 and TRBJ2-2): DSGVTQTPKHLITATGQRVTLRCSPRSGDLSVYWYQQSLDQGLQFLIQYYNGEERAKGNILERFSAQQFPDLHSELNLSSLELGDSALYFCASSGGGYTGELFFGEGSRLTVL.

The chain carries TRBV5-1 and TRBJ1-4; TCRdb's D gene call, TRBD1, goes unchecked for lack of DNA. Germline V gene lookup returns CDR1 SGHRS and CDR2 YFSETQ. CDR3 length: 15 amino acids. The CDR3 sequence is CASSRTGTSNEKLFF.

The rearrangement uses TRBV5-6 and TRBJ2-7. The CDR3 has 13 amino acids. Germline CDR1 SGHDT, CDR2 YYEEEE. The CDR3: CASSFGGFREQYF.

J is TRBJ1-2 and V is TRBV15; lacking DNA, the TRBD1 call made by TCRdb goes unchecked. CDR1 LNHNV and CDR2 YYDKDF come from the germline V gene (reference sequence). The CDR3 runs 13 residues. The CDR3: CATSLTGAYGYTF. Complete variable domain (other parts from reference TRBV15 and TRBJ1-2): DAMVIQNPRYQVTQFGKPVTLSCSQTLNHNVMYWYQQKSSQAPKLLFHYYDKDFNNEADTPDNFQSRRPNTSFCFLDIRSPGLGDTAMYLCATSLTGAYGYTFGSGTRLTVV.

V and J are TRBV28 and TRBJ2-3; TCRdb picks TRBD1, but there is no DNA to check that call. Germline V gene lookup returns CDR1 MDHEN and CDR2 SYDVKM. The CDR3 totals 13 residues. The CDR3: CASNQGATDTQYF.

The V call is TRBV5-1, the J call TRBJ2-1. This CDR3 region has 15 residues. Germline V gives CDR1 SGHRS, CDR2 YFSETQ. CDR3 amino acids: CASSRDGSSYNEQFF.

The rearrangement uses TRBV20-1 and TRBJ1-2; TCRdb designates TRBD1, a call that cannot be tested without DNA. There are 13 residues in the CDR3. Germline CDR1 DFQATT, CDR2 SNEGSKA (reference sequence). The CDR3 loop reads CSASALSAYGYTF.

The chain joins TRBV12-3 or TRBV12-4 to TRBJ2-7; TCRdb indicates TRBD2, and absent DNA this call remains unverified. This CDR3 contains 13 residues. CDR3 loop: CASSLTNTYEQYF.

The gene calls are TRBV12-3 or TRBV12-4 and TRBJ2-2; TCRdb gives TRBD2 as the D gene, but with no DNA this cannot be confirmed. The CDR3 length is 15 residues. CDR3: CASSPGLAGLGELFF.

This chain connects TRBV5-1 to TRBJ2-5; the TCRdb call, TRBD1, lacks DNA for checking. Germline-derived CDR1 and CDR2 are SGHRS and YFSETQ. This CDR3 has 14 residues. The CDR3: CASSPFGAQETQYF.

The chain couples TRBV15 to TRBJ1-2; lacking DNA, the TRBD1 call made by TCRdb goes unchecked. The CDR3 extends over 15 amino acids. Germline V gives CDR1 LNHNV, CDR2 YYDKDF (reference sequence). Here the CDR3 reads CATSRNRDTNYGYTF.

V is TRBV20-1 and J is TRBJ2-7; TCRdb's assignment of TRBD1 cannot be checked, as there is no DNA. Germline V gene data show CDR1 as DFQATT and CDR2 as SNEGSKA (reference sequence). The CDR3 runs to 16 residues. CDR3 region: CSARVPRTGNSYEQYF.

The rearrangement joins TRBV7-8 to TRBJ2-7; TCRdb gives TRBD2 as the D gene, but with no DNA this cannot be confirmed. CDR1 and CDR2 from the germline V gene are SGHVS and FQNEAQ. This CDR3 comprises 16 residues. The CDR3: CASSRSGRGGTYEQYF.

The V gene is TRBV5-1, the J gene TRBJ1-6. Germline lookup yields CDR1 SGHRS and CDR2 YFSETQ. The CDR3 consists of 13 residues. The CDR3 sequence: CASQSSYNSPLHF.

CDR3: CASSPGGSSNYGYTF. The chain uses TRBV4-2 and TRBJ1-2; checking the TCRdb D call of TRBD1 is not possible without DNA. This CDR3 is built from 15 residues. Germline V gene data show CDR1 as LGHNA and CDR2 as YNFKEQ.

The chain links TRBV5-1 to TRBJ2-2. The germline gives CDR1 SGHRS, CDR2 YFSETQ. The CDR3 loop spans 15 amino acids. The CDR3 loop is CASSLRNSNTGELFF.

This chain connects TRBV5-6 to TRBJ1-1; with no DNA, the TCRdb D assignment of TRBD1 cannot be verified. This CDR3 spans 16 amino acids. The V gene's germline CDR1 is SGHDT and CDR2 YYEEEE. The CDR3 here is CTSSPYLTGANTEAFF.

The CDR3 loop is CAISEPTAGHQPQHF. The V and J genes are TRBV10-3 and TRBJ1-5; TCRdb outputs TRBD1, but without DNA this stays unchecked. CDR1 is ENHRY, CDR2 SYGVKD, per germline. The CDR3 loop spans 15 amino acids.

The CDR3 is CASSHRDSLYNEQFF. The V and J genes are TRBV7-2 and TRBJ2-1; TCRdb returns TRBD1, unconfirmable since there is no DNA. The CDR3 totals 15 residues. The germline V gene has CDR1 SGHTA and CDR2 FQGNSA.

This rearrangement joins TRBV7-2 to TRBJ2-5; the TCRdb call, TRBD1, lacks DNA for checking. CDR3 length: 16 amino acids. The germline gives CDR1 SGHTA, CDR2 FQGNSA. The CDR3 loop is CASSLSGQGSGETQYF.

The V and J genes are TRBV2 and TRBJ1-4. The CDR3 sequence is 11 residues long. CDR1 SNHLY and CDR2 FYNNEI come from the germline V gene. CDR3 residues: CAGSGREKLFF. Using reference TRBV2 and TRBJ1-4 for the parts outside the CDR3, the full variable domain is EPEVTQTPSHQVTQMGQEVILRCVPISNHLYFYWYRQILGQKVEFLVSFYNNEISEKSEIFDDQFSVERPDGSNFTLKIRSTKLEDSAMYFCAGSGREKLFFGSGTQLSVL.

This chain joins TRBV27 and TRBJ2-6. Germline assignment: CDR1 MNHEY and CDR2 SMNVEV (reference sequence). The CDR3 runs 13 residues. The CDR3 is CASTRSGANVLTF.